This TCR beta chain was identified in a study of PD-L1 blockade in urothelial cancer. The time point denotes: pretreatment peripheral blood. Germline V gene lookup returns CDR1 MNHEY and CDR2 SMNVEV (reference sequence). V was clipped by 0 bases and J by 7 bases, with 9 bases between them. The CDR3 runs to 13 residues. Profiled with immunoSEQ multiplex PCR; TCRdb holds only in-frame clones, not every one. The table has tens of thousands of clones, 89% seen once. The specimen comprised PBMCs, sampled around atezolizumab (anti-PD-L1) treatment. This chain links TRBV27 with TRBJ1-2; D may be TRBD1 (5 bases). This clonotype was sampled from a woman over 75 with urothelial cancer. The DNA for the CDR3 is TGTGCCAGCAGTTTATCGGGGGGGGGTGGCTACACCTTC. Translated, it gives CASSLSGGGGYTF.